The rows below give T cell receptor beta chains drawn from one sample of a study of beta chain features in type 1 diabetes. Assay: immunoSEQ multiplex PCR; the TCRdb copy retains only in-frame clones and omits some. The data show 500,000 to 800,000 clones, around 12% seen once. Material for sequencing was naive CD4+ T cells from blood. All receptors come from a man younger than 40 with type 1 diabetes. Both conserved end residues are part of each CDR3. The D gene is left open where the match is weak. Not every row has a clone size; where given, it reads once, few, many or a size class.

CDR3nt: TGTGCCAGCACCCGGGACAGGGAGGCTGAAGCTTTCTTT
CDR3aa: CASTRDREAEAFF
j_gene: TRBJ1-1
len: 13
abundance: few
d_gene: TRBD1
v_gene: TRBV6-6

CDR3nt: TGCGCCAGCAGCCAAGAGAGACCCCTGGACGGAAACGTTTACGAGCAGTACTTC
CDR3aa: CASSQERPLDGNVYEQYF
j_gene: TRBJ2-7
len: 18
abundance: few
d_gene: -
v_gene: TRBV4-3

CDR3nt: TGTGCCAGCAGCTCTTTAGCGGGGGGAAATAACAATGAGCAGTTCTTC
CDR3aa: CASSSLAGGNNNEQFF
j_gene: TRBJ2-1
len: 16
abundance: -
d_gene: TRBD2
v_gene: TRBV7-6

CDR3nt: TGTGCCAGCGTTGGTTCCGGAAACTACGAGCAGTACTTC
CDR3aa: CASVGSGNYEQYF
j_gene: TRBJ2-7
len: 13
abundance: few
d_gene: -
v_gene: TRBV6-6

CDR3nt: TGTGCCAGCAGCTTACGTCCTCGGGACAGGGGTAATAATTCACCCCTCCACTTT
CDR3aa: CASSLRPRDRGNNSPLHF
j_gene: TRBJ1-6
len: 18
abundance: -
d_gene: TRBD1
v_gene: TRBV7-6

CDR3nt: TGCGCCAGCAGCCAAGATCTCGGGGGGACAGTCTCCTACGAGCAGTACTTC
CDR3aa: CASSQDLGGTVSYEQYF
j_gene: TRBJ2-7
len: 17
abundance: few
d_gene: -
v_gene: TRBV4-3

CDR3nt: TGCGCCAGCAGCTTGGGAGGGATCAATGGCTACACCTTC
CDR3aa: CASSLGGINGYTF
j_gene: TRBJ1-2
len: 13
abundance: -
d_gene: -
v_gene: TRBV5-1

CDR3nt: TGTGCCAGCTCATCTTGGACAGATGACAAAAACATTCAGTACTTC
CDR3aa: CASSSWTDDKNIQYF
j_gene: TRBJ2-4
len: 15
abundance: few
d_gene: -
v_gene: TRBV18

CDR3nt: TGCAGCGTTGTGCGGGACAGAGGGACTCCGGACTTCTCTAACTATGGCTACACCTTC
CDR3aa: CSVVRDRGTPDFSNYGYTF
j_gene: TRBJ1-2
len: 19
abundance: -
d_gene: TRBD1
v_gene: TRBV29-1

CDR3nt: TGTGCCAGCAGCTCCCCCGACGGGGGAGAGTACACAGATACGCAGTATTTT
CDR3aa: CASSSPDGGEYTDTQYF
j_gene: TRBJ2-3
len: 17
abundance: -
d_gene: -
v_gene: TRBV7-6

CDR3nt: TGTGCCAGCAGCTTAGTTTTTCTAGCGGGGGTTAGCACAGATACGCAGTATTTT
CDR3aa: CASSLVFLAGVSTDTQYF
j_gene: TRBJ2-3
len: 18
abundance: few
d_gene: TRBD2
v_gene: TRBV7-2

CDR3nt: TGTGCCAGCAGTTTGCCCAGGGGGAGGGAAAATGAGCAGTTCTTC
CDR3aa: CASSLPRGRENEQFF
j_gene: TRBJ2-1
len: 15
abundance: -
d_gene: -
v_gene: TRBV27

CDR3nt: TGTGCCAGCAGCTTAGCGAGCGGGGCGGGCCCCTACGAGCAGTACTTC
CDR3aa: CASSLASGAGPYEQYF
j_gene: TRBJ2-7
len: 16
abundance: -
d_gene: TRBD2
v_gene: TRBV7-2

CDR3nt: TGCAGCGTTGAAGGGGAAAGGGGGCCTGGAAACACCATATATTTT
CDR3aa: CSVEGERGPGNTIYF
j_gene: TRBJ1-3
len: 15
abundance: -
d_gene: TRBD1
v_gene: TRBV29-1

CDR3nt: TGCGCCAGCAGCCCAGGACAGGGCTATGGCTACACCTTC
CDR3aa: CASSPGQGYGYTF
j_gene: TRBJ1-2
len: 13
abundance: -
d_gene: TRBD1
v_gene: TRBV5-1

CDR3nt: TGCGCCAGCAGCTCTCCTCAGTTAGCGAGCGCAGATACGCAGTATTTT
CDR3aa: CASSSPQLASADTQYF
j_gene: TRBJ2-3
len: 16
abundance: -
d_gene: -
v_gene: TRBV5-1

CDR3nt: TGTGCCAGCTCACCCTCGACAGTAGGGATGAATACTGAAGCTTTCTTT
CDR3aa: CASSPSTVGMNTEAFF
j_gene: TRBJ1-1
len: 16
abundance: -
d_gene: -
v_gene: TRBV18

CDR3nt: TGTGCCAGCAGCTTTTTTGGGGACAGCCACAATGAGCAGTTCTTC
CDR3aa: CASSFFGDSHNEQFF
j_gene: TRBJ2-1
len: 15
abundance: few
d_gene: TRBD1
v_gene: TRBV7-9

CDR3nt: TGTGCCAGCAGCCAACCCCAGGGGTCTAACTATGGCTACACCTTC
CDR3aa: CASSQPQGSNYGYTF
j_gene: TRBJ1-2
len: 15
abundance: few
d_gene: -
v_gene: TRBV4-2

CDR3nt: TGTGCTAGCAGCTTAGCAGTAGCAGTAGCGGGGGCCTCTGACACAGATACGCAGTATTTT
CDR3aa: CASSLAVAVAGASDTDTQYF
j_gene: TRBJ2-3
len: 20
abundance: few
d_gene: TRBD2
v_gene: TRBV7-7

CDR3nt: TGTGCCAGCAGCCGTGATTCACCCCTCCACTTT
CDR3aa: CASSRDSPLHF
j_gene: TRBJ1-6
len: 11
abundance: -
d_gene: -
v_gene: TRBV7-9

CDR3nt: TGTGCCAGCAGTTTTCAGGGGGGCCCAGGAGAGACCCAGTACTTC
CDR3aa: CASSFQGGPGETQYF
j_gene: TRBJ2-5
len: 15
abundance: -
d_gene: -
v_gene: TRBV28

CDR3nt: TGTGCCAGCACCGCTTTGGAGACCGGGGAGCTGTTTTTT
CDR3aa: CASTALETGELFF
j_gene: TRBJ2-2
len: 13
abundance: -
d_gene: -
v_gene: TRBV6-5

CDR3nt: TGCAGCGTTGTAGACAGTTCCTTCTATGGCTACACCTTC
CDR3aa: CSVVDSSFYGYTF
j_gene: TRBJ1-2
len: 13
abundance: -
d_gene: -
v_gene: TRBV29-1

CDR3nt: TGTGCCAGCAGTGAAGGGACAGCGACTAACTATGGCTACACCTTC
CDR3aa: CASSEGTATNYGYTF
j_gene: TRBJ1-2
len: 15
abundance: -
d_gene: -
v_gene: TRBV2

CDR3nt: TGTGCCAGCAGCTCACCTCCGTCCACCATATATTTT
CDR3aa: CASSSPPSTIYF
j_gene: TRBJ1-3
len: 12
abundance: few
d_gene: -
v_gene: TRBV9

CDR3nt: TGTGCCAGCAGCCCGTCACCGACGGGGCCCTCCTACGAGCAGTACTTC
CDR3aa: CASSPSPTGPSYEQYF
j_gene: TRBJ2-7
len: 16
abundance: -
d_gene: -
v_gene: TRBV4-2

CDR3nt: TGTGCCAGTAATGGGGGGCTGAGAGAGACCCAGTACTTC
CDR3aa: CASNGGLRETQYF
j_gene: TRBJ2-5
len: 13
abundance: -
d_gene: -
v_gene: TRBV19

CDR3nt: TGTGCCAGCAGTGAAGGCAGATACGAGCAGTACTTC
CDR3aa: CASSEGRYEQYF
j_gene: TRBJ2-7
len: 12
abundance: few
d_gene: -
v_gene: TRBV2

CDR3nt: TGCAGCGTTGCCCCACGACAGGGTTCTAGCACAGATACGCAGTATTTT
CDR3aa: CSVAPRQGSSTDTQYF
j_gene: TRBJ2-3
len: 16
abundance: few
d_gene: TRBD1
v_gene: TRBV29-1

CDR3nt: TGTGCCAGCAGCCTCGACCGGGACAGGTTATACGAGCAGTACTTC
CDR3aa: CASSLDRDRLYEQYF
j_gene: TRBJ2-7
len: 15
abundance: -
d_gene: TRBD1
v_gene: TRBV7-2

CDR3nt: TGTGCCAGCAGCGTAAAAAGCGGGGGAGTCACAGATACGCAGTATTTT
CDR3aa: CASSVKSGGVTDTQYF
j_gene: TRBJ2-3
len: 16
abundance: -
d_gene: TRBD2
v_gene: TRBV9

CDR3nt: TGCGCCAGCAGCCAAGATCACCGGGTGGAGGACGAGCAGTACTTC
CDR3aa: CASSQDHRVEDEQYF
j_gene: TRBJ2-7
len: 15
abundance: few
d_gene: -
v_gene: TRBV4-3

CDR3nt: TGTGCCAGCAGCCTGACAGGGGAGGGTCAGCCCCAGCATTTT
CDR3aa: CASSLTGEGQPQHF
j_gene: TRBJ1-5
len: 14
abundance: -
d_gene: TRBD1
v_gene: TRBV28

CDR3nt: TGCAGCGTTGAAAAATCGCCCGGAGACACTGAAGCTTTCTTT
CDR3aa: CSVEKSPGDTEAFF
j_gene: TRBJ1-1
len: 14
abundance: -
d_gene: -
v_gene: TRBV29-1

CDR3nt: TGTGCCTGGAGTGTAGGGTCCACGTACGAGCAGTTCTTC
CDR3aa: CAWSVGSTYEQFF
j_gene: TRBJ2-1
len: 13
abundance: few
d_gene: -
v_gene: TRBV30

CDR3nt: TGTGCCAGCAGCTTGGCCGGGGCCTTGAACACTGAAGCTTTCTTT
CDR3aa: CASSLAGALNTEAFF
j_gene: TRBJ1-1
len: 15
abundance: few
d_gene: -
v_gene: TRBV5-4

CDR3nt: TGTGCCAGCAGTGAACAGGGTTTACATTCACCCCTCCACTTT
CDR3aa: CASSEQGLHSPLHF
j_gene: TRBJ1-6
len: 14
abundance: few
d_gene: -
v_gene: TRBV2

CDR3nt: TGTGCCACCTGGACGGCGAGCTCTGGAAACACCATATATTTT
CDR3aa: CATWTASSGNTIYF
j_gene: TRBJ1-3
len: 14
abundance: few
d_gene: -
v_gene: TRBV6-1

CDR3nt: TGTGCCAGCAGCTTAGTGGGGGAAAATTCACCCCTCCACTTT
CDR3aa: CASSLVGENSPLHF
j_gene: TRBJ1-6
len: 14
abundance: -
d_gene: -
v_gene: TRBV7-9

CDR3nt: TGCGCCAGCAGCTTGGGAGGGGATTCGGTCGAAAAACTGTTTTTT
CDR3aa: CASSLGGDSVEKLFF
j_gene: TRBJ1-4
len: 15
abundance: -
d_gene: -
v_gene: TRBV5-1

CDR3nt: TGTGCCAGCAGCTTGAGGCAGGGAGGGGAGACCCAGTACTTC
CDR3aa: CASSLRQGGETQYF
j_gene: TRBJ2-5
len: 14
abundance: once
d_gene: TRBD2
v_gene: TRBV5-4

CDR3nt: TGTGCCAGCAGCGTAGCTCCTCGTGGGACAGAATTCTACAATGAGCAGTTCTTC
CDR3aa: CASSVAPRGTEFYNEQFF
j_gene: TRBJ2-1
len: 18
abundance: few
d_gene: TRBD1
v_gene: TRBV9

CDR3nt: TGTGCCAGCAGCTTAGCGCGGGAGCTTTCGGTCTACGAGCAGTACTTC
CDR3aa: CASSLARELSVYEQYF
j_gene: TRBJ2-7
len: 16
abundance: few
d_gene: TRBD2
v_gene: TRBV7-9

CDR3nt: TGTGCCAGCAGCCGAGGACAGGAACAAGAGACCCAGTACTTC
CDR3aa: CASSRGQEQETQYF
j_gene: TRBJ2-5
len: 14
abundance: -
d_gene: TRBD1
v_gene: TRBV7-2

CDR3nt: TGTGCCAGCAGCTCAAACAGTTCTCCGTATCAGCCCCAGCATTTT
CDR3aa: CASSSNSSPYQPQHF
j_gene: TRBJ1-5
len: 15
abundance: few
d_gene: -
v_gene: TRBV28

CDR3nt: TGTGCCAGCAGCCTCTCCAGGAACAGCTCCTATAATTCACCCCTCCACTTT
CDR3aa: CASSLSRNSSYNSPLHF
j_gene: TRBJ1-6
len: 17
abundance: -
d_gene: -
v_gene: TRBV7-9